The T cell receptor beta chain described here comes from a study of T cell clonality in common variable immunodeficiency. TCRdb's copy holds only in-frame clones and misses some; the assay was immunoSEQ multiplex PCR. Captured here are about 47,000 clones, none seen once; the top ten comprise roughly 6.2%. This clone was observed at least ten times. The antigen remains undetermined. The CDR3 goes on 3 residues after the read ends, and that part is filled in from the germline J gene. Caucasian heritage predominated among both patients and controls. Each donor provided roughly 5 to 8 ml of heparinized whole blood. Study-wide results and limits: Links between repertoire features and CVID complications were heterogeneity-limited.

This CDR3 is 17 amino acids long. Trimming cost V 2 bases and J 7 bases; bases outside gene matches: 12. Germline V CDR1 and CDR2: DFQATT, SNEGSKA (reference sequence). This TCR was sampled from a person aged 18 to 70 in good health. The material sequenced was peripheral blood mononuclear cells. The chain has TRBV20-1 and TRBJ1-6, with 9 positions matching TRBD1. CDR3 protein: CSARLGQQGATNSPLHF. The covered CDR3 bases are TGCAGTGCTAGATTGGGGCAACAGGGGGCGACGAATTCACCC.